Below are 30 T cell receptor beta chains sequenced from a single sample in a study of blood T cell repertoires in COVID-19. Profiled with immunoSEQ multiplex PCR; TCRdb holds only in-frame clones, not every one. This table has some 270,000 clones, 70% to 90% appearing once. The sequenced sample consisted of PBMCs or T cells enriched from blood (not recorded which). These receptors were obtained from a woman aged 45-60 years with acute COVID-19.

The V call is TRBV19, the J call TRBJ1-1; 10 bases align to TRBD1. CDR3 length: 17 residues. V gave up 4 bases and J gave up 4 bases; unmatched junction bases: 12. Germline V gene lookup returns CDR1 LNHDA and CDR2 SQIVND (reference sequence). The CDR3 sequence is CASSKTGGAKGITEAFF. The CDR3 DNA reads TGTGCCAGTAGTAAGACAGGGGGCGCGAAGGGGATCACTGAAGCTTTCTTT.

The chain recombines TRBV7-8 with TRBJ2-2, with 8 bases matching TRBD2. Germline lookup yields CDR1 SGHVS and CDR2 FQNEAQ. After removal of 2 bases from V and 0 bases from J, the junction contained 5 bases not matched to a gene. This CDR3 contains 17 residues. As DNA, the CDR3 is TGTGCCAGCAGCTTAATTAGCGGGGTTGCGAACACCGGGGAGCTGTTTTTT. Protein product: CASSLISGVANTGELFF.

This clone was counted a single time. This chain connects TRBV11-1 to TRBJ2-1, with 9 bases matching TRBD2. CDR1 SGHAT and CDR2 FQDESV come from the germline V gene (reference sequence). Trimming cost V 5 bases and J 6 bases; bases outside gene matches: 8. The CDR3 sequence is 15 residues long. CDR3 coding DNA: TGTGCCAGCAGCCAAGGGGGCGGGGGGGCCAATGAGCAGTTCTTC. The encoded protein is CASSQGGGGANEQFF.

The genes are TRBV7-2 and TRBJ1-6; D may be TRBD1 (6 bases). V was clipped by 5 bases and J by 9 bases, with 14 bases between them. The CDR3 totals 14 residues. Germline CDR1 reads SGHTA; CDR2 reads FQGNSA. The CDR3 DNA follows: TGTGCCAGCAGCGTAGGCCAGGGGTCTTCACCCCTCCACTTT. This gives the protein CASSVGQGSSPLHF.

Here the CDR3 reads CASSLVQGAVSNQPQHF. The CDR3 region has the DNA TGCGCCAGCAGCTTGGTTCAGGGGGCGGTTAGCAATCAGCCCCAGCATTTT. The genes are TRBV5-1 and TRBJ1-5; 8 positions agree with TRBD1. The germline gives CDR1 SGHRS, CDR2 YFSETQ. There are 17 residues in the CDR3. Trimming took 0 bases from V and 0 from J; bases not matched to a gene: 5.

The V gene is TRBV19, the J gene TRBJ2-1, with 13 bases aligning to TRBD2. Trimming cost V 5 bases and J 2 bases; bases outside gene matches: 3. The CDR3 runs to 16 residues. CDR1 and CDR2 (germline): LNHDA, SQIVND (reference sequence). CDR3 DNA: TGTGCCAGTAGTCGGACTAGCGGGGGTCCCTACAATGAGCAGTTCTTC. This encodes CASSRTSGGPYNEQFF.

This clone was seen only once. The genes are TRBV10-1 and TRBJ1-1, with a tentative D call TRBD1 (5 bases). This CDR3 comprises 15 residues. Germline V gene lookup returns CDR1 WNHNN and CDR2 SYGVQD (reference sequence). Trimming removed 0 bases at V and 2 bases at J, with 10 bases between. The CDR3: CASSESRQPNTEAFF. In DNA form, the CDR3 reads TGCGCCAGCAGTGAGTCCCGACAGCCTAACACTGAAGCTTTCTTT.

CDR3 sequence: CAVSGGLTDTQYF. CDR3 nucleotides: TGTGCCGTCTCGGGGGGCCTCACAGATACGCAGTATTTT. This chain uses TRBV10-3 with TRBJ2-3; TRBD2 might be the D (7 bases). This CDR3 has 13 amino acids. Trimming shortened V by 11 bases and J by 2 bases, and 14 bases separated the two germline ends. Germline loops: CDR1 ENHRY, CDR2 SYGVKD.

This rearrangement joins TRBV27 to TRBJ1-5, with D uncertain. Per the germline V gene, CDR1 is MNHEY and CDR2 is SMNVEV (reference sequence). This CDR3 spans 13 amino acids. V was clipped by 6 bases and J by 6 bases, with 12 bases between them. The CDR3 here is CASSNSPGQPQHF. The CDR3 DNA follows: TGTGCCAGCAGCAATTCGCCGGGTCAGCCCCAGCATTTT.

The chain combines TRBV30 with TRBJ1-6, with TRBD1 identical over 9 bases. There are 14 residues in the CDR3. Germline V gene data show CDR1 as GTSNPN and CDR2 as SVGIG (reference sequence). The ends lost 3 bases at V and 9 bases at J; junction bases unmatched: 6. The CDR3 protein is CAWSPGQGGSPLHF. The DNA of the CDR3 is TGTGCCTGGAGCCCGGGACAGGGCGGTTCACCCCTCCACTTT.

The chain carries TRBV7-2 and TRBJ1-5; D possibly corresponds to TRBD1 (5 bases). Trimming pared 0 bases from V and 6 bases from J, leaving 6 bases between. Germline V gene data show CDR1 as SGHTA and CDR2 as FQGNSA. The CDR3 length is 13 residues. Here the CDR3 DNA reads TGTGCCAGCAGCTTAGCAGGGGCTCAGCCCCAGCATTTT. Residues: CASSLAGAQPQHF.

J is TRBJ1-6 and V is TRBV4-1; D is perhaps TRBD1 (5 bases). This CDR3 is built from 15 residues. Germline-derived CDR1 and CDR2 are MGHRA and YSYEKL. V was clipped by 4 bases and J by 0 bases, with 7 bases between them. The CDR3, as DNA: TGCGCCAGCAGCCGACAGCTCTCCTATAATTCACCCCTCCACTTT. Its protein is CASSRQLSYNSPLHF.

The V gene is TRBV30, the J gene TRBJ2-1; 9 bases fit TRBD2. The junction had 16 bases not matched to a gene; V was cut back by 4 bases and J by 9 bases. The germline V gene encodes CDR1 GTSNPN and CDR2 SVGIG (reference sequence). The CDR3 totals 16 residues. CDR3 sequence (DNA): TGTGCCTGGACCTTGACTAGCGGTCCACTAAGGAGTGAGCAGTTCTTC. Amino acid sequence: CAWTLTSGPLRSEQFF. Drawing the rest from reference TRBV30 and TRBJ2-1, the complete variable domain is SQTIHQWPATLVQPVGSPLSLECTVEGTSNPNLYWYRQAAGRGLQLLFYSVGIGQISSEVPQNLSASRPQDRQFILSSKKLLLSDSGFYLCAWTLTSGPLRSEQFFGPGTRLTVL.

This chain joins TRBV3-1 (or the pseudogene TRBV3-2) and TRBJ2-1; D is undetermined. Germline V gene data show CDR1 as LGHDT and CDR2 as YNNKEL (reference sequence). The CDR3 spans 12 residues. Trimming removed 4 bases from V and 8 bases from J, with 9 bases in between. In DNA form, the CDR3 reads TGTGCCAGCAGCCCTCGGGTAGATGAGCAGTTCTTC. Translating it yields CASSPRVDEQFF.

V is TRBV18 and J is TRBJ1-2, with 7 bases matching TRBD1. J gave up 7 bases and V 3 bases, and 5 bases lay outside the gene matches. This CDR3 has 13 amino acids. CDR1 and CDR2 (germline): KGHSH, LQKENI. CDR3 loop: CASSPTGMFGYTF. In nucleotides, the CDR3 is TGTGCCAGCTCACCGACAGGGATGTTTGGCTACACCTTC.

This clone was counted once. The V gene is TRBV18, the J gene TRBJ1-3; no definite D call. The CDR3 is 15 residues long. Trimming pared 3 bases from V and 0 bases from J, leaving 9 bases between. CDR1 KGHSH and CDR2 LQKENI come from the germline V gene. The CDR3 reads CASSPPGNSGNTIYF. DNA for the CDR3: TGTGCCAGCTCACCCCCGGGAAACTCTGGAAACACCATATATTTT.

The chain uses TRBV19 and TRBJ1-2, with 8 nucleotides matching TRBD1. The CDR3 covers 13 residues. Trimming removed 8 bases from V and 7 bases from J; junction bases left unmatched: 9. Germline CDR1 is LNHDA and CDR2 is SQIVND (reference sequence). CDR3 protein: CASRLQGAPGYTF. CDR3 coding DNA: TGTGCCAGTCGCCTTCAGGGGGCGCCTGGCTACACCTTC.

The chain links TRBV5-4 to TRBJ1-2; D might be TRBD1 (5 bases). V was pared by 4 bases and J by 9 bases, with 10 bases between. The CDR3 loop spans 11 amino acids. Per the germline V gene, CDR1 is SGHNT and CDR2 is YYREEE (reference sequence). Here the CDR3 DNA reads TGTGCCAGCAGCGTGGACATAAGCTACACCTTC. This sequence encodes CASSVDISYTF.

This clone was seen just once. This chain uses TRBV6-5 with TRBJ1-2; 8 nucleotides line up with TRBD1. Trimming at V came to 2 bases and at J to 8 bases, leaving 10 bases not matched to a gene. The CDR3 covers 15 residues. Germline CDR1 and CDR2: MNHEY and SVGAGI. CDR3 sequence reads: CASSYRAQGAIGYTF. CDR3 DNA sequence: TGTGCCAGCAGTTACAGAGCCCAGGGGGCGATCGGCTACACCTTC.

The CDR3 bases are TGTGCCAGCAGTCTTTCTTCGGGACAGGGTTCTTCACCCCTCCACTTT. Translated, it gives CASSLSSGQGSSPLHF. The chain has TRBV3-1 (or the pseudogene TRBV3-2) and TRBJ1-6, with TRBD1 identical over 9 bases. The CDR3 spans 16 residues. Germline assignment: CDR1 LGHDT and CDR2 YNNKEL (reference sequence). V shed 6 bases and J 9 bases; nucleotides not matched to a gene: 12.

This clone was found a few times. The CDR3 region has the DNA TGTGCCAGCAGCCAAGCGGCTCGGGGGGCGAACTATGGCTACACCTTC. It specifies CASSQAARGANYGYTF. V gene TRBV14 combines with J gene TRBJ1-2; possible D gene TRBD1, 6 bases. Germline V gives CDR1 SGHDN, CDR2 FVKESK. The CDR3 sequence is 16 residues long. V was pared by 1 base and J by 2 bases, with 14 bases between.

The chain combines TRBV4-1 with TRBJ1-2, with D possibly TRBD1 on 6 matching bases. Trimming cost V 4 bases and J 0 bases, with 15 bases left between them. The length of the CDR3 is 16 residues. In germline, CDR1 is MGHRA, CDR2 YSYEKL. The chain's CDR3 is CASSLRAAGANYGYTF. The DNA of the CDR3 is TGCGCCAGCAGCCTAAGGGCTGCAGGGGCTAACTATGGCTACACCTTC.

The chain is built from TRBV11-3 and TRBJ2-5, with D possibly matching TRBD1 (5 bases). CDR1 SGHNT and CDR2 YENEEA come from the germline V gene. This CDR3 has 15 residues. Trimming took 4 bases from V and 3 from J, leaving 15 bases between them. CDR3 protein: CASSSTHGREETQYF. The CDR3 DNA follows: TGTGCCAGCAGCTCCACCCATGGCAGGGAAGAGACCCAGTACTTC.

V usage is TRBV3-1 (or the pseudogene TRBV3-2) and J usage is TRBJ1-2; D remains ambiguous. Germline assignment: CDR1 LGHDT and CDR2 YNNKEL (reference sequence). The CDR3 contains 14 residues. The V gene lost 0 bases and the J gene lost 3 bases, with 8 bases spanning the gap. CDR3 bases: TGTGCCAGCAGCCAAGAAGCAACTGACTATGGCTACACCTTC. Its protein is CASSQEATDYGYTF.

This clone was picked up one time. CDR3 bases: TGTGCCAGCAGTGAACGGGGGGCTGGGGCCAACGTCCTGACTTTC. It yields the protein CASSERGAGANVLTF. The genes are TRBV2 and TRBJ2-6; 7 bases fit TRBD2. Germline V gene sequence: CDR1 SNHLY, CDR2 FYNNEI. The CDR3 runs 15 residues. V lost 2 bases and J lost 2; bases outside the gene matches: 0.

The rearrangement uses TRBV11-1 and TRBJ2-1; 7 bases are shared with TRBD2. From germline, CDR1 is SGHAT and CDR2 FQDESV (reference sequence). CDR3 length: 15 residues. V dropped 2 bases and J dropped 0; count of bases not matched to a gene: 1. The CDR3 is CASSLTGGSYNEQFF. As DNA, the CDR3 is TGTGCCAGCAGCTTAACGGGGGGCTCCTACAATGAGCAGTTCTTC.

The chain uses TRBV12-5 and TRBJ1-2; D uncertain. Germline CDR1 LGHNT, CDR2 FRNRAP. V dropped 0 bases and J dropped 8 bases, with 13 bases sitting between them. The CDR3 spans 14 residues. The CDR3 region is CASGLVPDGAGYTF. Here the CDR3 DNA reads TGTGCTAGTGGTTTGGTACCCGACGGAGCCGGCTACACCTTC.

This clone came up a few times. The chain carries TRBV7-8 and TRBJ2-3, with a possible D match to TRBD1 (5 bases). Trimming stripped 5 bases from V and 2 bases from J, with 11 bases between. Germline V gene lookup returns CDR1 SGHVS and CDR2 FQNEAQ. CDR3 length equals 14 residues. The CDR3 DNA reads as TGTGCCAGCAGCCCGACAGAGACCACAGATACGCAGTATTTT. It is translated as CASSPTETTDTQYF.

V is TRBV13 and J is TRBJ2-1, with 13 bases that match TRBD2. Germline V gene sequence: CDR1 PRHDT, CDR2 FYEKMQ (reference sequence). After removal of 3 bases from V and 6 bases from J, the junction contained 5 bases not matched to a gene. The length of the CDR3 is 16 residues. DNA for the CDR3: TGTGCCAGCAGCTTCCAAGGACTAGCGGGGGTCAATGAGCAGTTCTTC. Residues: CASSFQGLAGVNEQFF. The full variable domain, rest sourced from reference TRBV13 and TRBJ2-1, is AAGVIQSPRHLIKEKRETATLKCYPIPRHDTVYWYQQGPGQDPQFLISFYEKMQSDKGSIPDRFSAQQFSDYHSELNMSSLELGDSALYFCASSFQGLAGVNEQFFGPGTRLTVL.

The rearrangement joins TRBV7-6 to TRBJ1-5; D is ambiguous. Germline V gene data show CDR1 as SGHVS and CDR2 as FNYEAQ. This CDR3 has 16 amino acids. V lost 1 base, J lost 6 bases, and 16 bases lay in between. The CDR3 DNA follows: TGTGCCAGCAGCTTAGGTCTGTCTCGTACATTTCAGCCCCAGCATTTT. Its translation is CASSLGLSRTFQPQHF. Supplemented by reference TRBV7-6 and TRBJ1-5, the full variable domain reads GAGVSQSPRYKVTKRGQDVALRCDPISGHVSLYWYRQALGQGPEFLTYFNYEAQQDKSGLPNDRFSAERPEGSISTLTIQRTEQRDSAMYRCASSLGLSRTFQPQHFGDGTRLSIL.